This TCR beta chain is drawn from a study of blood T cell repertoires in COVID-19. About the study: Sites across the United States, Italy and Spain contributed samples from acute and convalescent COVID-19.

Original processing notes: Estimation of nucleated cell counts relied on the amplification of reference gene primers. Assay: immunoSEQ multiplex PCR; the TCRdb copy retains only in-frame clones and omits some. The DNA gave D and trimming, while V, J and clone size come from that table. The sample lists 400,000 to 450,000 clones, roughly nine tenths occurring once. Participants, roughly 18 to 90 years old, spanned fewer than 30 US areas. Trimming shortened V by 1 base and J by 3 bases, and 10 bases separated the two germline ends. In germline, CDR1 is SGHAT, CDR2 FQNNGV. The CDR3 contains 14 residues. The sample comprised PBMCs or T cells enriched from blood (not recorded which). The receptor's source is a man aged 30 to 45 who had recovered from COVID-19. The chain couples TRBV11-2 to TRBJ2-7; a possible D gene is TRBD1 (6 bases). The CDR3 bases are TGTGCCAGCAGCTTAGCCAGGGGTCTCTACGAGCAGTACTTC. It specifies CASSLARGLYEQYF.